This T cell receptor (beta chain) was sequenced during a study of T cells in Graves' hyperthyroidism and ophthalmopathy. Study results and limitations: Separation of ophthalmopathy from stable hyperthyroidism was achieved by a 13 V-J model.

This clonotype was counted ten times or more. The antigen is not known. Trimming stripped 6 bases from V and 2 bases from J, with 17 bases between. The CDR3 loop spans 15 amino acids. Germline lookup yields CDR1 SGHAT and CDR2 FQNNGV. Researchers took RNA transcripts and amplified the TCR beta CDR3 regions from them. The HTBI primer set served for first-round RT-PCR of the TCR CDR3. TCRdb reanalysed the multiplex PCR reads using MiXCR and keeps one entry per CDR3 protein. The data show 450,000 to 650,000 distinct CDR3 sequences, with around 20% seen just once and around a quarter held by the top ten. If no ophthalmopathy progression occurred within 18 months, Graves' hyperthyroidism was stable.

The chain couples TRBV11-2 to TRBJ2-7; perhaps TRBD1 as D (6 bases). The receptor was isolated from a man between 18 and 35 years old with Graves' hyperthyroidism. Sequenced sample: blood. CDR3 nucleotides: TGTGCCAGCAGGAAACCGGGTGGACAGACCTACGAGCAGTACTTC. This translates into CASRKPGGQTYEQYF.